This is a list of T cell receptor beta chains from one sample in a study of blood T cell repertoires in COVID-19. Clones were sequenced by immunoSEQ multiplex PCR, and TCRdb holds only the in-frame ones, with some missing. Of 310,000 or so clones in the sample, 70% to 90% were seen once. The sample taken for sequencing was PBMCs or T cells enriched from blood (not recorded which). Receptor source: a woman between 35 and 50 years old who had recovered from COVID-19. Each CDR3 is given with its conserved first and last residue. Some rows have no size entry. The others give once, few or many, or a class for an expanded clone.

CDR3 protein: CASSQDVGQVDEQFF; J gene: TRBJ2-1; clone size: .; V gene: TRBV3-1/TRBV3-2
CDR3 protein: CASSLLLGLAGPTGELFF; J gene: TRBJ2-2; clone size: .; V gene: TRBV27
CDR3 protein: CSAVGVYEQFF; J gene: TRBJ2-1; clone size: .; V gene: TRBV20-1
CDR3 protein: CASTSWRTPSEQYF; J gene: TRBJ2-7; clone size: .; V gene: TRBV2
CDR3 protein: CASSDTGASYNEQFF; J gene: TRBJ2-1; clone size: .; V gene: TRBV9
CDR3 protein: CASRLGGSSYEQYF; J gene: TRBJ2-7; clone size: .; V gene: TRBV11-2
CDR3 protein: CAIPLPRGRSYNEQFF; J gene: TRBJ2-1; clone size: once; V gene: TRBV9
CDR3 protein: CASSSTENYGYTF; J gene: TRBJ1-2; clone size: .; V gene: TRBV5-5
CDR3 protein: CASSQSGLAVYEQYF; J gene: TRBJ2-7; clone size: .; V gene: TRBV7-2
CDR3 protein: CASSYRNSPLHF; J gene: TRBJ1-6; clone size: .; V gene: TRBV11-1
CDR3 protein: CASSLGTGGKAF; J gene: TRBJ1-2; clone size: .; V gene: TRBV7-9
CDR3 protein: CASSLRFTGITSYNEQFF; J gene: TRBJ2-1; clone size: .; V gene: TRBV7-2
CDR3 protein: CASSPTGKVLQETQYF; J gene: TRBJ2-5; clone size: .; V gene: TRBV5-4
CDR3 protein: CASSLWSGGGPTQETQYF; J gene: TRBJ2-5; clone size: .; V gene: TRBV5-1
CDR3 protein: CASSSGNQPQHF; J gene: TRBJ1-5; clone size: .; V gene: TRBV28
CDR3 protein: CASSLAVGLAEAFF; J gene: TRBJ1-1; clone size: .; V gene: TRBV5-1
CDR3 protein: CASSPQDRGIAFF; J gene: TRBJ1-1; clone size: .; V gene: TRBV18
CDR3 protein: CASSFDSYNEQFF; J gene: TRBJ2-1; clone size: few; V gene: TRBV7-2
CDR3 protein: CASTAGGNYGYTF; J gene: TRBJ1-2; clone size: .; V gene: TRBV6-6
CDR3 protein: CASSRGQGPTNEKLFF; J gene: TRBJ1-4; clone size: .; V gene: TRBV18
CDR3 protein: CASSVELDNEQFF; J gene: TRBJ2-1; clone size: .; V gene: TRBV9
CDR3 protein: CASSLLTGLNNEQFF; J gene: TRBJ2-1; clone size: .; V gene: TRBV11-2
CDR3 protein: CASSLVSDSNYGYTF; J gene: TRBJ1-2; clone size: once; V gene: TRBV11-2
CDR3 protein: CATTTGVAPMNTEAFF; J gene: TRBJ1-1; clone size: .; V gene: TRBV15
CDR3 protein: CASSLGGAAPYEQYF; J gene: TRBJ2-7; clone size: .; V gene: TRBV7-2
CDR3 protein: CASSPTDRFTGELFF; J gene: TRBJ2-2; clone size: .; V gene: TRBV28
CDR3 protein: CASSLGDRGIDTQYF; J gene: TRBJ2-3; clone size: .; V gene: TRBV7-3
CDR3 protein: CASSQVLVSEAFF; J gene: TRBJ1-1; clone size: .; V gene: TRBV4-2
CDR3 protein: CASSLGGIISNQPQHF; J gene: TRBJ1-5; clone size: once; V gene: TRBV28
CDR3 protein: CASSLDSGMRNEQFF; J gene: TRBJ2-1; clone size: .; V gene: TRBV7-2
CDR3 protein: CASSLTPSGTGGGEQYF; J gene: TRBJ2-7; clone size: .; V gene: TRBV7-3